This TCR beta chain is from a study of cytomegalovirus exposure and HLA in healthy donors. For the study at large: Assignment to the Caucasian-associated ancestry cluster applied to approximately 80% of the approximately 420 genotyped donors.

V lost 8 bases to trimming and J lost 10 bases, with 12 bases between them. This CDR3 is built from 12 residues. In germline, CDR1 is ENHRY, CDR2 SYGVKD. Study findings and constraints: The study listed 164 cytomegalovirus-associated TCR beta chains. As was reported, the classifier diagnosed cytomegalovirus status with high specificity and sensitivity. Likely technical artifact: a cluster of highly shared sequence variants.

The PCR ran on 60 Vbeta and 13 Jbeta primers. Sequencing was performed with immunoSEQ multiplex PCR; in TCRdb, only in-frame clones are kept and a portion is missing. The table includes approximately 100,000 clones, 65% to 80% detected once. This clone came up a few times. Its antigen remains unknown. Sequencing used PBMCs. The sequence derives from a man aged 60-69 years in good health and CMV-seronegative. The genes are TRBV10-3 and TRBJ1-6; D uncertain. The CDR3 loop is CAIAGVGSPLHF. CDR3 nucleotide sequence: TGTGCCATCGCGGGCGTAGGCTCACCCCTCCACTTT.